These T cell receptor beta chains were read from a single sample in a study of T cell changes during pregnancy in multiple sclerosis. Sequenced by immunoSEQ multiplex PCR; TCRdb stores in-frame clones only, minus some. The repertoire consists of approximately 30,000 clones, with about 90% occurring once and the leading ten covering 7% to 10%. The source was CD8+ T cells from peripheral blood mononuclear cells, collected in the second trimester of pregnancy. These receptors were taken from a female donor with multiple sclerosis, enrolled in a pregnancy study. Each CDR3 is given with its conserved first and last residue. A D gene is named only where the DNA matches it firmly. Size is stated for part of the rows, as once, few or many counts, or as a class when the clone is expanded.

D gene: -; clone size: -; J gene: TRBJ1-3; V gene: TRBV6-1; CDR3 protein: CASSASAGDSGNTIYF; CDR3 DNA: TGTGCCAGCAGTGCGTCCGCGGGGGACTCTGGAAACACCATATATTTT
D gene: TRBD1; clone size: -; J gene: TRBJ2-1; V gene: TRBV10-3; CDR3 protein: CAISEFGTGQTYNEQFF; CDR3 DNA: TGTGCCATCAGTGAGTTCGGGACAGGGCAGACCTACAATGAGCAGTTCTTC
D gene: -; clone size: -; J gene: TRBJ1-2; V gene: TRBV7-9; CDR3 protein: CASSFLRVYGTNYGYTF; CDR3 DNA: TGTGCCAGCAGCTTTCTCCGGGTCTATGGTACCAACTATGGCTACACCTTC
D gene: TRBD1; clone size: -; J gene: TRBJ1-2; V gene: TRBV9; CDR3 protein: CASSVGTGGPYGYTF; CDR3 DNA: TGTGCCAGCAGCGTAGGGACAGGGGGCCCCTATGGCTACACCTTC
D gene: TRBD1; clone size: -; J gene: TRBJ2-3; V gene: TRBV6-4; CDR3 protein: CASSQGQGAFNTQYF; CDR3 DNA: TGTGCCAGCAGCCAGGGACAGGGGGCTTTCAATACGCAGTATTTT
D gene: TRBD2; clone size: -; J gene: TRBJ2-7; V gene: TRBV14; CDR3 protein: CASSQLAGGRSYEQYF; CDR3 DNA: TGTGCCAGCAGCCAACTAGCGGGGGGCCGCTCCTACGAGCAGTACTTC
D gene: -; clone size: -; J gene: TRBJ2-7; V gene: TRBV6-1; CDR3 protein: CASNRGKQYYEQYF; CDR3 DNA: TGTGCCAGCAATCGGGGGAAACAGTACTACGAGCAGTACTTC
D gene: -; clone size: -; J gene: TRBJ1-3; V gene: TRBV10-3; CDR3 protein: CAIKGVEGNTIYF; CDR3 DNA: TGTGCCATCAAGGGGGTGGAGGGAAACACCATATATTTT
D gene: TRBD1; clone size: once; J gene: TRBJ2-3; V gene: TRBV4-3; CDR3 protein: CASSQDGTGVLTDTQYF; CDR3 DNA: TGCGCCAGCAGCCAAGACGGGACAGGGGTATTAACAGATACGCAGTATTTT
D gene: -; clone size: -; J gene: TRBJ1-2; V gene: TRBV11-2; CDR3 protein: CASSLTTGNGYTF; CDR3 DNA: TGTGCCAGCAGCTTAACTACAGGGAACGGCTACACCTTC
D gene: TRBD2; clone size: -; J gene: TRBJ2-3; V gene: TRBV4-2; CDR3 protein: CASSQGTSGGADTQYF; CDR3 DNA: TGTGCCAGCAGCCAAGGGACTAGCGGGGGCGCAGATACGCAGTATTTT
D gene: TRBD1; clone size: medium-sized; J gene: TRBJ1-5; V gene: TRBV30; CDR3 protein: CAWSVPGQGMINQPQHF; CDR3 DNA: TGTGCCTGGAGTGTACCTGGACAGGGAATGATCAATCAGCCCCAGCATTTT
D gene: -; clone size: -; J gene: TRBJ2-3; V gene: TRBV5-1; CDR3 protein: CASSLGAGASTDTQYF; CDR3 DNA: TGCGCCAGCAGCTTGGGTGCGGGGGCTAGCACAGATACGCAGTATTTT
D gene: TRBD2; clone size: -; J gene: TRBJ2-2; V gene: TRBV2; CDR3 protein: CASSEWALSGGPYTGELFF; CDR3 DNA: TGTGCCAGCAGTGAATGGGCTCTTAGCGGGGGGCCTTACACCGGGGAGCTGTTTTTT
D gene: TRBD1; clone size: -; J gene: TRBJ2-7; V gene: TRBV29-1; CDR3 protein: CSVEMGTETYEQYF; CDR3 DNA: TGCAGCGTCGAAATGGGGACAGAGACCTACGAGCAGTACTTC
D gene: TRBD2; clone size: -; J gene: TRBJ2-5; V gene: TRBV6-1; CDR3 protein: CASSVTGGDLETQYF; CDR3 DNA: TGTGCCAGCAGTGTGACCGGGGGGGATTTGGAGACCCAGTACTTC
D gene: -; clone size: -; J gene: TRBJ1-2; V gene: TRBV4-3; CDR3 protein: CASSQDTGNYGYTF; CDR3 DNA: TGCGCCAGCAGCCAAGACACAGGAAACTATGGCTACACCTTC
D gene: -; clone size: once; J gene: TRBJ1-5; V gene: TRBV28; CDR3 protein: CASRRQWGNQPQHF; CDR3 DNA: TGTGCCAGCAGACGACAGTGGGGCAATCAGCCCCAGCATTTT
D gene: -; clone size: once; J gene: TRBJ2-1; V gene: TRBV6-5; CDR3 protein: CASSSWSGEQFF; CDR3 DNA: TGTGCCAGCAGTTCATGGAGCGGTGAGCAGTTCTTC
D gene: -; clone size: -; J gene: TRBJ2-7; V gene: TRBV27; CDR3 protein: CASSSDSREQYF; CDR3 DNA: TGTGCCAGCAGCTCGGACAGTCGCGAGCAGTACTTC
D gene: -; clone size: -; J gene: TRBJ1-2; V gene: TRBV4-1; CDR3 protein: CASSQGGGDGYTF; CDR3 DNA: TGCGCCAGCAGCCAAGGAGGCGGAGACGGCTACACCTTC
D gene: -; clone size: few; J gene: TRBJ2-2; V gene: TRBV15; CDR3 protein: CATSRETETGELFF; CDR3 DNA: TGTGCCACCAGCAGAGAGACGGAGACCGGGGAGCTGTTTTTT
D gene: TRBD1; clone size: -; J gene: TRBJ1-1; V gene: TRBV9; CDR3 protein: CASSVGDRGYTEAFF; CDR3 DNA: TGTGCCAGCAGCGTAGGGGACAGGGGATACACTGAAGCTTTCTTT
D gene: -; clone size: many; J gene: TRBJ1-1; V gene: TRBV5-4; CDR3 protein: CASSPRGWNTEAFF; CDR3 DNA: TGTGCCAGCAGCCCGAGGGGGTGGAACACTGAAGCTTTCTTT
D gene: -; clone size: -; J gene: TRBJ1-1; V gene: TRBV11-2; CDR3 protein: CASSLDAVRGDKSEAFF; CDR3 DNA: TGTGCCAGCAGCTTAGATGCCGTTCGCGGGGATAAATCTGAAGCTTTCTTT
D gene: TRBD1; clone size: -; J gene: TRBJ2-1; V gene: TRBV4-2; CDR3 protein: CASSQIGDRVYNEQFF; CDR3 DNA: TGTGCCAGCAGCCAAATAGGGGACAGGGTCTACAATGAGCAGTTCTTC
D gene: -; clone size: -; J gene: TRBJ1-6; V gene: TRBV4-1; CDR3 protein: CASSQEEREDSYNSPLHF; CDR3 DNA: TGCGCCAGCAGCCAAGAAGAGAGGGAAGACTCCTATAATTCACCCCTCCACTTT
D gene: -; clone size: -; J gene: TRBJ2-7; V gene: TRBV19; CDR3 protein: CASSIFDSPYEQYF; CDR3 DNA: TGTGCCAGTAGTATATTTGACAGTCCCTACGAGCAGTACTTC
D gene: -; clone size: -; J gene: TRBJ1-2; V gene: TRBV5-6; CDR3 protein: CASSLVRGLGDGYTF; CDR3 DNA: TGTGCCAGCAGCTTGGTTAGAGGGTTGGGAGATGGCTACACCTTC
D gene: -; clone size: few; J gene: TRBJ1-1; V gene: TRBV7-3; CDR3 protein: CASSLGQNTEAFF; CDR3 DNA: TGTGCCAGCAGCTTGGGCCAAAACACTGAAGCTTTCTTT
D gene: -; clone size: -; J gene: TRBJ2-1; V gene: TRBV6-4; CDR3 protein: CASSDSSVSSYNEQFF; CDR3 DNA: TGTGCCAGCAGTGACTCTAGCGTAAGCTCCTACAATGAGCAGTTCTTC
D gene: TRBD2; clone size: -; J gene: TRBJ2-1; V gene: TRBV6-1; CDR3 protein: CASSRLAGDYNEQFF; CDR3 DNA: TGTGCCAGCAGTCGACTAGCGGGGGATTACAATGAGCAGTTCTTC
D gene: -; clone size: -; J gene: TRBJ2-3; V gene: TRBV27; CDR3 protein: CASSSQALPQYF; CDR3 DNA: TGTGCCAGCAGTTCACAAGCGCTTCCGCAGTATTTT
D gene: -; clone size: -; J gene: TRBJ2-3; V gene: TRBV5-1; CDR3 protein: CASSLALRQPDTQYF; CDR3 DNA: TGCGCCAGCAGCTTGGCCTTACGACAGCCAGATACGCAGTATTTT
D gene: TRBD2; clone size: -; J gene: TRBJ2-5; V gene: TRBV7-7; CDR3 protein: CASSLAPLGLAGGRSQETQYF; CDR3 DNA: TGTGCTAGCAGCTTAGCCCCCCTGGGACTAGCGGGGGGCCGTTCCCAAGAGACCCAGTACTTC
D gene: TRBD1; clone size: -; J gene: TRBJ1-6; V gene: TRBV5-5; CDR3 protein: CASSSQGAIPLHF; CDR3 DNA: TGTGCCAGCAGTTCTCAGGGGGCGATTCCCCTCCACTTT
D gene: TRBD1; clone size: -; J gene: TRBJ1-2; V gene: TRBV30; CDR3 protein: CAWSLRDRRPLYGYTF; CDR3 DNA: TGTGCCTGGAGCCTCCGGGACAGGAGACCCCTCTATGGCTACACCTTC
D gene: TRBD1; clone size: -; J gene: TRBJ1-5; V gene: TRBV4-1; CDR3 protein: CASSRRGTDNQPQHF; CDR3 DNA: TGCGCCAGCAGCCGCAGGGGGACCGACAATCAGCCCCAGCATTTT
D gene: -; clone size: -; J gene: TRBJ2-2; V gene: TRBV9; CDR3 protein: CASSPQGWVSGELFF; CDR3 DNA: TGTGCCAGCAGCCCTCAGGGTTGGGTATCCGGGGAGCTGTTTTTT
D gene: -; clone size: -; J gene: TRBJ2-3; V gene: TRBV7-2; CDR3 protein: CASRRSLGSSTDTQYF; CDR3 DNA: TGTGCCAGCAGACGGAGTTTAGGATCTAGCACAGATACGCAGTATTTT
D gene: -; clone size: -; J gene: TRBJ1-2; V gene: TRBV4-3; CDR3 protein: CASSQEGPGGAGGYTF; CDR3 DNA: TGCGCCAGCAGCCAAGAAGGTCCAGGAGGGGCCGGTGGCTACACCTTC
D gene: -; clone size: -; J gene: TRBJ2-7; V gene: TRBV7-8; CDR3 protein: CASSWRNYEQYF; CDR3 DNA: TGTGCCAGCAGCTGGAGGAACTACGAGCAGTACTTC
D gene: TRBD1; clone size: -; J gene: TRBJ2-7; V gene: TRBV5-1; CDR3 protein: CASSLPTGVLGEQYF; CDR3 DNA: TGCGCCAGCAGCTTACCGACAGGGGTACTGGGCGAGCAGTACTTC
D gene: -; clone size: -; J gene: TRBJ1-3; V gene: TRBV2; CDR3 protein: CASGGFSGNTIYF; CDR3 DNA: TGTGCCAGCGGCGGCTTCTCTGGAAACACCATATATTTT
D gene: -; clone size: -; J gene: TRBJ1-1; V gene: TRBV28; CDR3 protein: CASSPGGTMNTEAFF; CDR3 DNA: TGTGCCAGCAGCCCCGGAGGGACTATGAACACTGAAGCTTTCTTT
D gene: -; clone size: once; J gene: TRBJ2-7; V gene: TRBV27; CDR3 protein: CASGAYEQYF; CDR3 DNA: TGTGCCAGCGGAGCCTACGAGCAGTACTTC